These 12 T cell receptor beta chains were all obtained from the same sample, sequenced in a study of neurological immune-mediated disorders. This sample's time point: longitudinal time-point 3. TCRdb reanalysed the 5' RACE reads using MiXCR and keeps one entry per CDR3 protein. The data contain more than 100,000 distinct CDR3 sequences, more than 10% of them singletons. Material: PBMCs. Every receptor here comes from a female donor with HTLV-1-associated myelopathy (HAM/TSP).

In this sample, this clonotype turned up a few times. The chain uses TRBV5-6 and TRBJ2-1; TRBD2 agrees at 7 bases. CDR1 and CDR2 (germline): SGHDT, YYEEEE. The CDR3 runs 17 residues. The V segment lost 7 bases and the J segment 10 bases; nucleotides outside the gene matches: 23. CDR3 sequence (DNA): TGTGCCAGCCTCCTAACCAGCGGGGCCCTTCGGGTAAAGGAGCAGTTCTTC. It specifies CASLLTSGALRVKEQFF.

This clonotype was found many times. This chain joins TRBV11-2 and TRBJ1-1, with D possibly TRBD1 on 6 matching bases. This CDR3 spans 14 amino acids. Trimming removed 1 base from V and 3 bases from J, with 9 bases in between. The germline V gene encodes CDR1 SGHAT and CDR2 FQNNGV. CDR3 protein: CASSLGTDYTEAFF. CDR3 sequence (DNA): TGTGCCAGCAGCTTAGGGACAGATTACACTGAAGCTTTCTTT.

This clonotype was seen ten or more times. The chain employs TRBV5-1 and TRBJ2-3; D is undetermined. CDR1 is SGHRS, CDR2 YFSETQ, per germline. The CDR3 totals 16 residues. The V end was cut by 0 bases, the J end by 1 base, with 12 bases between. The DNA for the CDR3 is TGCGCCAGCAGCTTGGCCGTCATATCCGGCACAGATACGCAGTATTTT. Amino acid sequence: CASSLAVISGTDTQYF.

Ten or more counts support this clonotype. The CDR3, as DNA: TGCGCCAGCAGCGAAAGCCGGACTGAAGCTTTCTTT. It is translated as CASSESRTEAFF. This chain joins TRBV5-1 and TRBJ1-1; D is ambiguous. Trimming took 4 bases from V and 5 from J, leaving 9 bases between them. CDR3 length equals 12 residues. The germline V gene has CDR1 SGHRS and CDR2 YFSETQ. The variable domain in full, completed from reference TRBV5-1 and TRBJ1-1, reads KAGVTQTPRYLIKTRGQQVTLSCSPISGHRSVSWYQQTPGQGLQFLFEYFSETQRNKGNFPGRFSGRQFSNSRSEMNVSTLELGDSALYLCASSESRTEAFFGQGTRLTVV.

V and J are TRBV5-1 and TRBJ2-7; tentatively, D is TRBD1 (5 bases). The CDR3 sequence is 16 residues long. V was pared by 4 bases and J by 5 bases, with 22 bases between. Germline-derived CDR1 and CDR2 are SGHRS and YFSETQ. The chain's CDR3 is CASSPDPGKPGHEQYF. In nucleotides, the CDR3 is TGCGCCAGCAGCCCGGATCCAGGGAAACCGGGCCACGAGCAGTACTTC. Full variable domain (outside the CDR3, taken from reference TRBV5-1 and TRBJ2-7): KAGVTQTPRYLIKTRGQQVTLSCSPISGHRSVSWYQQTPGQGLQFLFEYFSETQRNKGNFPGRFSGRQFSNSRSEMNVSTLELGDSALYLCASSPDPGKPGHEQYFGPGTRLTVT.

This clonotype was found many times. The genes are TRBV20-1 and TRBJ2-7; D tentatively fits TRBD1 or TRBD2 (5 bases each). Per the germline V gene, CDR1 is DFQATT and CDR2 is SNEGSKA (reference sequence). The CDR3 is 14 residues long. V shed 6 bases and J shed 2 bases, with 17 bases lying between them. For the CDR3, the DNA is TGCAGTGCCGTCGGGGCAGGACAAACCTACGAGCAGTACTTC. Residues: CSAVGAGQTYEQYF.

This clonotype was seen more than once but under ten times. The chain is built from TRBV7-9 and TRBJ2-2; D is unresolved. The germline gives CDR1 SEHNR, CDR2 FQNEAQ (reference sequence). V was trimmed by 1 base and J by 4 bases, leaving 4 bases between them. The CDR3 contains 13 residues. The CDR3: CASSLDLTGELFF. The CDR3 region has the DNA TGTGCCAGCAGCTTAGACCTCACCGGGGAGCTGTTTTTT.

As regards this clonotype: A much larger clone differs from this one at a single base, so this may be a read error. V and J are TRBV5-1 and TRBJ1-1; D unresolved. The CDR3 loop spans 11 amino acids. The V end lost 3 bases, the J end lost 3 bases, and 3 bases lay between the germline ends. Per the germline V gene, CDR1 is SGHRS and CDR2 is YFSETQ. The CDR3 region has the DNA TGCGCCAGCAGCTCATACACTGAAGCTTTCTTT. It translates to CASSSYTEAFF.

The chain recombines TRBV5-8 with TRBJ1-6; D may be TRBD1 (6 bases). Trimming shortened V by 4 bases and J by 6 bases, and 17 bases separated the two germline ends. Germline V gives CDR1 SGHTS, CDR2 YDEGEE. The CDR3 length is 16 residues. The CDR3 coding sequence is TGTGCCAGCAGCCTGGGGGGGGGACACTTTAATTCACCCCTCCACTTT. Protein sequence: CASSLGGGHFNSPLHF.

This clonotype appeared many times. V usage is TRBV18 and J usage is TRBJ2-3; D unclear. V dropped 3 bases and J dropped 4 bases, with 11 bases sitting between them. CDR1 and CDR2 from the germline V gene are KGHSH and LQKENI. This CDR3 region has 14 residues. CDR3 DNA: TGTGCCAGCTCACCGAACAGACCCCCAGATACGCAGTATTTT. Encoded protein: CASSPNRPPDTQYF.

The rearrangement uses TRBV18 and TRBJ1-6, with 11 bases aligning to TRBD1. The CDR3 contains 15 residues. Germline V gene lookup returns CDR1 KGHSH and CDR2 LQKENI. With V trimmed by 4 bases and J by 11 bases, 7 bases remained unmatched. CDR3 DNA sequence: TGTGCCAGCTCACAGGGACAGGGGGAACAAGCACCCCTCCACTTT. The encoded protein is CASSQGQGEQAPLHF.

Regarding this clonotype: This may be a read error, as it is one base from a much larger clone. V and J are TRBV5-1 and TRBJ1-1, with TRBD1 as a possible D gene (5 bases). From germline, CDR1 is SGHRS and CDR2 YFSETQ. The CDR3 consists of 15 residues. Trimming removed 0 bases from V and 6 bases from J, with 15 bases in between. CDR3 residues: CASSLGAGGKAEAFF. The CDR3 region has the DNA TGCGCCAGCAGCTTGGGGGCCGGGGGGAAGGCTGAAGCTTTCTTT.